This section outlines one T cell receptor beta chain sequence together with its context. The record originates from a study of blood T cell repertoires in COVID-19. Background on the study: From the United States, Italy and Spain came samples of acute and convalescent COVID-19. The analysed material was cDNA or gDNA that came from T cells, B-cell-depleted T cells, or PBMCs.

CDR1 is SGDLS, CDR2 YYNGEE, per germline. The V and J ends lost 2 bases and 6 bases respectively, with 13 bases between them. The CDR3 runs 14 residues. As originally analysed: Counts of nucleated cells, estimated from reference gene primer amplification, were obtained. TCRdb's copy holds only in-frame clones and misses some; the assay was immunoSEQ multiplex PCR. Clone size and the V and J calls come from that table; the DNA yielded D and trimming. The sample yields about 110,000 clones, just over 85% seen once. This chain links TRBV9 with TRBJ2-3; D is perhaps TRBD2 (5 bases). The TCR originated in a human donor in a cohort sampled during active COVID-19. The source material was peripheral blood. CDR3 protein: CASSVEVFGDTQYF. CDR3 coding DNA: TGTGCCAGCAGCGTGGAGGTGTTTGGGGATACGCAGTATTTT. Together with reference TRBV9 and TRBJ2-3, the CDR3 gives the full variable domain: DSGVTQTPKHLITATGQRVTLRCSPRSGDLSVYWYQQSLDQGLQFLIQYYNGEERAKGNILERFSAQQFPDLHSELNLSSLELGDSALYFCASSVEVFGDTQYFGPGTRLTVL.